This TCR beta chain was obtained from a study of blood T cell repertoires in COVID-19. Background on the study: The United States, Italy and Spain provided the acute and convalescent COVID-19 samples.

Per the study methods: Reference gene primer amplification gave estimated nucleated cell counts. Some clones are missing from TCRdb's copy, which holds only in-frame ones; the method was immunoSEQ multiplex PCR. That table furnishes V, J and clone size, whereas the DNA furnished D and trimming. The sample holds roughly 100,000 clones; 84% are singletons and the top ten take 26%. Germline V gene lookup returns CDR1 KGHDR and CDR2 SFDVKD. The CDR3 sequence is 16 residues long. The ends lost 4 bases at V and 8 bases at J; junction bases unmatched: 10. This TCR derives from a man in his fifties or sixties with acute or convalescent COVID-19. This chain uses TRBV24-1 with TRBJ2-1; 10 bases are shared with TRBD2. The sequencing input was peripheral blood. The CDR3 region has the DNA TGTGCCACCAGTGACCCTGCTAGCGGGAGTAGGCATGAGCAGTTCTTC. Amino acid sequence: CATSDPASGSRHEQFF.